This T cell receptor beta chain came from a study of blood T cell repertoires in COVID-19. About the research overall: Samples representing acute and convalescent COVID-19 were sourced from the United States, Italy and Spain. The cDNA or gDNA used as material had been derived from T cells, B-cell-depleted T cells, or PBMCs.

Original processing methods: Using reference gene primer amplification, nucleated cell counts were estimated. Only in-frame clones appear in the TCRdb table, and some are missing; sequencing was by immunoSEQ multiplex PCR. V and J calls plus clone size are reproduced from that table; the DNA served to infer D and trimming. Of 150,000 to 200,000 clones in the sample, roughly nine tenths were seen once. Per the germline V gene, CDR1 is SGHTA and CDR2 is FQGTGA. V was pared by 0 bases and J by 2 bases, with 4 bases between. The CDR3 runs to 14 residues. The clonotype comes from a man aged 60 to 69 with active or convalescent COVID-19. The chain links TRBV7-3 to TRBJ2-2; D not certain. Sequencing used peripheral blood. CDR3 sequence (DNA): TGTGCCAGCAGCTTAACCAGAAACACCGGGGAGCTGTTTTTT. This codes for CASSLTRNTGELFF.